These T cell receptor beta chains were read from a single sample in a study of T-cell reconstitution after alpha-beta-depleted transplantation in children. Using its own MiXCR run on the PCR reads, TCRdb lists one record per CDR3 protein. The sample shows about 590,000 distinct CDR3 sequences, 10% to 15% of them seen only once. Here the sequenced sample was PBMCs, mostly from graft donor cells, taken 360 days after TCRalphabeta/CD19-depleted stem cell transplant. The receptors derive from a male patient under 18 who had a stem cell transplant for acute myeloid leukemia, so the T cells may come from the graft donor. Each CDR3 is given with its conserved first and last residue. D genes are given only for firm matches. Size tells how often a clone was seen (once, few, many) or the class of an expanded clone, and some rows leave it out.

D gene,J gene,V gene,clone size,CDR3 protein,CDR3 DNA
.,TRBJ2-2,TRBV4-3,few,CASTWLSGGPGELFF,TGCGCCAGCACCTGGTTATCAGGTGGTCCCGGGGAGCTGTTTTTT
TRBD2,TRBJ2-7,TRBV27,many,CASSLSGGRGNEQYF,TGTGCCAGCAGTTTATCTGGCGGGAGGGGGAACGAGCAGTACTTC
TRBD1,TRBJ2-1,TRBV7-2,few,CASSSSGRGFYNEQFF,TGTGCCAGCAGCTCCTCGGGCAGGGGGTTCTACAATGAGCAGTTCTTC
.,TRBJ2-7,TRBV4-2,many,CASSPPGTYEQYF,TGTGCCAGCAGCCCCCCAGGGACCTACGAGCAGTACTTC
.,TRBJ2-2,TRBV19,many,CASSLQGHTGELFF,TGTGCCAGTAGTTTACAGGGACACACCGGGGAGCTGTTTTTT
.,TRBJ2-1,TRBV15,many,CATDTGYNEQFF,TGTGCCACCGATACAGGATACAATGAGCAGTTCTTC
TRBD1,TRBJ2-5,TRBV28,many,CASSARQTGPETQYF,TGTGCCAGCAGTGCGCGACAGACAGGGCCGGAGACCCAGTACTTC
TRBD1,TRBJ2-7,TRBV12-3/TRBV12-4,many,CASSRDRGLPYEQYF,TGTGCCAGCTCCCGGGACAGGGGGCTCCCCTACGAGCAGTACTTC
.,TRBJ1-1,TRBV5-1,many,CASSLYRNTNTEAFF,TGCGCCAGCAGCTTGTACAGAAACACGAACACTGAAGCTTTCTTT
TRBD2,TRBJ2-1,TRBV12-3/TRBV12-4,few,CASRTSGGYNEQFF,TGTGCCAGCAGGACTAGCGGAGGGTACAATGAGCAGTTCTTC
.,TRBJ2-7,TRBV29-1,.,CSVEGSVGDEQYF,TGCAGCGTTGAAGGGTCCGTAGGGGACGAGCAGTACTTC
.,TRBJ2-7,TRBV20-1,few,CSARLLRGVGSYEQYF,TGCAGTGCTAGGTTACTGAGAGGGGTAGGATCCTACGAGCAGTACTTC
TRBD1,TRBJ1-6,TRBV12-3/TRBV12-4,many,CASSSGQGPNSPLHF,TGTGCCAGCAGTTCCGGACAGGGTCCTAATTCACCCCTCCACTTT
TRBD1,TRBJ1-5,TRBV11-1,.,CASSTTGTGTNSNQPQHF,TGTGCCAGCAGCACCACCGGGACAGGGACTAATAGCAATCAGCCCCAGCATTTT
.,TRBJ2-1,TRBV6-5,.,CASRSLGTIPTYNEQFF,TGTGCCAGCCGTAGTTTGGGTACCATCCCTACTTACAATGAGCAGTTCTTC
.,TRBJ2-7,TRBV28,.,CASRLQGNSYEQYF,TGTGCCAGCAGACTTCAGGGGAACTCCTACGAGCAGTACTTC
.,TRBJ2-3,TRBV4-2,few,CASSQDAGYTDTQYF,TGTGCCAGCAGCCAAGATGCAGGATACACAGATACGCAGTATTTT
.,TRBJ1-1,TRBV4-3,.,CASSQDRGLWGEAFF,TGCGCCAGCAGCCAAGATAGGGGCCTCTGGGGTGAAGCTTTCTTT
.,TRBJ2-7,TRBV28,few,CATQDFIGEQYF,TGTGCCACCCAGGATTTCATTGGCGAGCAGTACTTC
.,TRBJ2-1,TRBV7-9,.,CASSLLLGAYNEQFF,TGTGCCAGCAGCTTGTTACTCGGGGCCTACAATGAGCAGTTCTTC
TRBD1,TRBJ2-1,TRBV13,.,CASSLDRGEPNEQFF,TGTGCCAGCAGCTTGGACAGGGGAGAGCCCAATGAGCAGTTCTTC
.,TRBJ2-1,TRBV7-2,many,CASSADGEQFF,TGTGCCAGCAGTGCGGACGGTGAGCAGTTCTTC
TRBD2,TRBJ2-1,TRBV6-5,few,CASSYLLAGVLRYNEQFF,TGTGCCAGCAGTTACCTACTAGCGGGAGTCTTACGGTACAATGAGCAGTTCTTC
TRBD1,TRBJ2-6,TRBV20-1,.,CSARDRGTGSSGANVLTF,TGCAGTGCTAGAGATCGTGGGACAGGGAGCTCTGGGGCCAACGTCCTGACTTTC
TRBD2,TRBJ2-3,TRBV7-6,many,CASSLVGGGSTDTQYF,TGTGCCAGCAGCTTAGTCGGGGGAGGGAGCACAGATACGCAGTATTTT
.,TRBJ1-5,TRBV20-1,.,CSAPRGPPGQPQHF,TGCAGTGCCCCGAGGGGCCCGCCCGGTCAGCCCCAGCATTTT
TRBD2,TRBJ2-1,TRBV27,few,CASSYLAGEGYNEQFF,TGTGCCAGCAGTTACCTAGCGGGGGAAGGATACAATGAGCAGTTCTTC
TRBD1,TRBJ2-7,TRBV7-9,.,CASSSIAPGQIYEQYF,TGTGCCAGCAGCTCGATCGCGCCGGGACAGATCTACGAGCAGTACTTC
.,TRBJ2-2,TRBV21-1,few,CASSNTGTSGNIINTGELFF,TGTGCCAGCAGCAACACCGGGACTAGCGGAAACATTATTAACACCGGGGAGCTGTTTTTT
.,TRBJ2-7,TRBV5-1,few,CASSLVAGYYYEQYF,TGCGCCAGCAGCTTGGTGGCAGGGTATTACTACGAGCAGTACTTC
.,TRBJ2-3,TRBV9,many,CASSVGVDLYTDTQYF,TGTGCCAGCAGCGTAGGGGTAGACCTTTACACAGATACGCAGTATTTT